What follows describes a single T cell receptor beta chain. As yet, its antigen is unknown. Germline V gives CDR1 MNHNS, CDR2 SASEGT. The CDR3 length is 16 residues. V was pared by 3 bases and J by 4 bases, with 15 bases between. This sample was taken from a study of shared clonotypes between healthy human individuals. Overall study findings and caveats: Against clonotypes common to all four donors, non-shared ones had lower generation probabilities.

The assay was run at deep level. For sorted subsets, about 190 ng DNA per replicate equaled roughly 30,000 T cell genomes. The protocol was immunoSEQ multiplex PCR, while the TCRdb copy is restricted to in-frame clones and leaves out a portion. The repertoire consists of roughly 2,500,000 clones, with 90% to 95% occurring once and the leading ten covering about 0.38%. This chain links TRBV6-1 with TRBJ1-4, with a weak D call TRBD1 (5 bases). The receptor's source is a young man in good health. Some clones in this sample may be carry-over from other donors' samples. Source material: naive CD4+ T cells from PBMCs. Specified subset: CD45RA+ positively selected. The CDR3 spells CASSESAGMGNEKLFF. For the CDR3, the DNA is TGTGCCAGCAGTGAGTCCGCAGGGATGGGTAATGAAAAACTGTTTTTT.